Given below is one T cell receptor (beta chain) in context. Its specificity is not known. The sample comes from a study of OX40 agonist ivuxolimab in advanced cancers. Study in general: Every 2 weeks, patients got intravenous ivuxolimab at one of six dose levels (0.01-10 mg/kg). People who had prior anti-PD-1, anti-PD-L1 or anti-CTLA-4 therapy could take part, and under 50% had some. The study, taken as a whole, reports: The study observed clonal expansion of CD4+ and CD8+ blood T cells by week 6 at 0.1 to 3.0 mg/kg.

V was shortened by 1 base and J by 2 bases, with 9 bases between the two germline ends. The CDR3 spans 14 residues. CDR1 is PRHDT and CDR2 is FYEKMQ in the germline V gene (reference sequence). Assay used: immunoSEQ multiplex PCR; TCRdb lists only in-frame clones, some missing. The data show 71,000 or so clones, about 81% seen once. The gene calls are TRBV13 and TRBJ2-7; D might be TRBD2 (5 bases). The source is an adult with an advanced solid tumor such as melanoma, head and neck, liver or kidney cancer. Sequenced here: CD4+ or CD8+ T cells sorted from blood, sampled in a trial of the OX40 agonist ivuxolimab. This CDR3 reads CASSLELETYEQYF. In DNA form, the CDR3 reads TGTGCCAGCAGCTTAGAACTAGAAACCTACGAGCAGTACTTC.